This TCR beta chain derives from a study of control samples from healthy donors and cancer patients (TCRdb year 2020). Comment on this clone: Its binding antigen is unknown. Base qualities are not at hand, and no much larger clone is one base apart.

The library relied on the immunoSEQ multiplex PCR assay. The table comes from immuneACCESS by way of TCRdb, which keeps in-frame sequences with V and J called. Part of the clones is missing from these tables; in studies checked, under half for an unresolved V gene and the rest for unknown reasons. The sample data list 100,000 to 150,000 clones, and less than 90% of these were observed just once. Of the sample, more than 1.5% is held by the ten largest clones. Its CDR3 holds 14 amino acids, cysteine through phenylalanine. The kept DNA is CDR3 alone, 42 bases in frame from the first base. V and J lose 10 bases and 6 bases, and a span of 16 bases separates them. In the germline V gene, CDR1 corresponds to MNHEY and CDR2 to SVGAGI.

The chain couples TRBV6-5 to TRBJ1-6; a tentative D call is TRBD1 (5 bases match). The sequence derives from a young man in good health. Sequenced material: blood. The DNA sequence reads TGTGCCACTCAGTCGCGGGACCCTAATTCACCCCTCCACTTT. The translation is CATQSRDPNSPLHF.